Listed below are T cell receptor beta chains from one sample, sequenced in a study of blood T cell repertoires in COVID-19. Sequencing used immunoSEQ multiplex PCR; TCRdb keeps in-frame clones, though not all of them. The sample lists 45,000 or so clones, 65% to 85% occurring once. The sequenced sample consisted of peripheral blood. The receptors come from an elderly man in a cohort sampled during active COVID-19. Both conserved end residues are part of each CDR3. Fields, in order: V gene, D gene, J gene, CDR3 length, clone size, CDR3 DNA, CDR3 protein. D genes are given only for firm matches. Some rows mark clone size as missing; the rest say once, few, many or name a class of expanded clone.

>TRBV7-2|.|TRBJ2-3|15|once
TGTGCCAGCAGACCAGGACTGGGAAACACAGATACGCAGTATTTT
CASRPGLGNTDTQYF
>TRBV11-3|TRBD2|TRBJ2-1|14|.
TGTGCCAGCAGCTCCGGACTAGCACCCAATGAGCAGTTCTTC
CASSSGLAPNEQFF
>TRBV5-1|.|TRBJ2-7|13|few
TGCGCCAGCAGCTTGAGTCTAAACTACGAGCAGTACTTC
CASSLSLNYEQYF
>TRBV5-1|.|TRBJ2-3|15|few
TGCGCCAGCAGCATACAGGGTGTCGTGGCAGATACGCAGTATTTT
CASSIQGVVADTQYF
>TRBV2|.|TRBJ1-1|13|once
TGTGCCAGCGTGGAGGACAGAAGCACTGAAGCTTTCTTT
CASVEDRSTEAFF
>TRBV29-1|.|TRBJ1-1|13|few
TGCAGCTCCAACAGGGACCAGAACACTGAAGCTTTCTTT
CSSNRDQNTEAFF
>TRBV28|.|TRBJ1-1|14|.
TGTGCCAGCAGTTTGCGAGGGTCTTACACTGAAGCTTTCTTT
CASSLRGSYTEAFF
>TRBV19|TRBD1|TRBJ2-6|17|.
TGTGCCAGTAGCCACGGACAGGGGGGAGGTGGGGCCAACGTCCTGACTTTC
CASSHGQGGGGANVLTF
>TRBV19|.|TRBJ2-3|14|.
TGTGCCAGTAGGTCAGAGGGAGAAACAGATACGCAGTATTTT
CASRSEGETDTQYF
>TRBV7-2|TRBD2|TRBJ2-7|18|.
TGTGCCAGCAGCTCTCTAGGACTAGCGGGAGGGATTTTCTACGAGCAGTACTTC
CASSSLGLAGGIFYEQYF
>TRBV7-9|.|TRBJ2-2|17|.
TGTGCCAGCAGCGTCGTTCAGGGGGGCGGTTACACCGGGGAGCTGTTTTTT
CASSVVQGGGYTGELFF
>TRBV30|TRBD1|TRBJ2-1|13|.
TGTGCCTGGAGGGGACAGGGGGCGCGGGAGCAGTTCTTC
CAWRGQGAREQFF
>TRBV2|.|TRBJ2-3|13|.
TGTGCCAGCAGGGACTCCGGGGGGCATACGCAGTATTTT
CASRDSGGHTQYF
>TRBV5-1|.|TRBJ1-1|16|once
TGCGCCAGCAGCTTGGGGGAGTTCGGGAGGAACACTGAAGCTTTCTTT
CASSLGEFGRNTEAFF
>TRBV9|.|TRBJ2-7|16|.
TGTGCCAGCAGCGCTAGAGGGGACACTCCCTCCTACGAGCAGTACTTC
CASSARGDTPSYEQYF
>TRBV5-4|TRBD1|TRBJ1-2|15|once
TGTGCCAGCAGCTTGAACCGAGGGACAGGGGGTGGCTACACCTTC
CASSLNRGTGGGYTF
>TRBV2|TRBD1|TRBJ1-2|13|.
TGTGCCAGCTGGATGGACAGGGGTGGTGGCTACACCTTC
CASWMDRGGGYTF
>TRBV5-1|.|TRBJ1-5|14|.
TGCGCCAGCAGCCCTGACAGCCTAAATCAGCCCCAGCATTTT
CASSPDSLNQPQHF